Presented here are 24 T cell receptor beta chains from one specimen sequenced in a study of blood T cell repertoires in COVID-19. Libraries were prepared by immunoSEQ multiplex PCR; TCRdb keeps only in-frame clonotypes and omits some of them. The sample has tens of thousands of clones; more than 75% are singletons. The material sequenced was peripheral blood. The origin of the receptors is a woman aged 55-69 years with acute or convalescent COVID-19.

CDR3 nucleotides: TGTGCCAGCAGAGGGGCCGGGGGGAACACCGGGGAGCTGTTTTTT. It encodes CASRGAGGNTGELFF. The V gene is TRBV19, the J gene TRBJ2-2, with D possibly matching TRBD2 (6 bases). Germline values: CDR1 LNHDA, CDR2 SQIVND (reference sequence). This CDR3 region has 15 residues. Trimming removed 9 bases from V and 1 base from J, with 15 bases in between.

This chain uses TRBV4-1 with TRBJ1-5; no clear D gene. Germline V CDR1 and CDR2: MGHRA, YSYEKL. CDR3 length: 16 residues. Trimming took off 0 bases at V and 3 bases at J, with 12 bases between the two ends. CDR3 DNA sequence: TGCGCCAGCAGCCAAGAGGTGGGAGTGATCAATCAGCCCCAGCATTTT. Amino acids: CASSQEVGVINQPQHF.

This clone was detected once. The chain links TRBV7-3 to TRBJ1-1, with D possibly matching TRBD1 (5 bases). V shed 5 bases and J shed 4 bases, with 11 bases lying between them. CDR1 and CDR2 from the germline V gene are SGHTA and FQGTGA. This CDR3 has 13 residues. For the CDR3, the DNA is TGTGCCAGCAGCACCGCGGGGCCCACTGAAGCTTTCTTT. Translating gives CASSTAGPTEAFF.

The V and J genes are TRBV28 and TRBJ2-5, with 8 bases that match TRBD1. CDR1 is MDHEN and CDR2 is SYDVKM in the germline V gene. CDR3 length: 15 amino acids. The ends lost 7 bases at V and 2 bases at J; junction bases unmatched: 9. CDR3 coding DNA: TGTGCCAGCACTGACCCCGGGACAGGTCAAGAGACCCAGTACTTC. Protein: CASTDPGTGQETQYF.

This clone was seen only once. V is TRBV19 and J is TRBJ2-6, with TRBD1 matching 9 bases. The CDR3 consists of 16 residues. Germline assignment: CDR1 LNHDA and CDR2 SQIVND (reference sequence). The ends lost 3 bases at V and 7 bases at J; junction bases unmatched: 7. Here the CDR3 reads CASSIRRTGDANVLTF. The CDR3, as DNA: TGTGCCAGTAGTATCCGCCGGACAGGGGATGCCAACGTCCTGACTTTC.

The chain has TRBV5-1 and TRBJ1-4; 8 bases are a match to TRBD1. The V gene's germline CDR1 is SGHRS and CDR2 YFSETQ. This CDR3 is 16 amino acids long. V lost 2 bases and J lost 7; bases outside the gene matches: 10. CDR3 DNA sequence: TGCGCCAGCAGCTTACGAACCGGGGACAGGAGTGAAAAACTGTTTTTT. This codes for CASSLRTGDRSEKLFF.

The rearrangement uses TRBV2 and TRBJ1-1; the match to TRBD1 covers 9 bases. V lost 6 bases to trimming and J lost 7 bases; unmatched junction nucleotides: 9. The CDR3 is 14 amino acids. CDR1 is SNHLY and CDR2 is FYNNEI in the germline V gene. The CDR3 protein is CASSAGQGVIEAFF. The CDR3 region has the DNA TGTGCCAGCAGCGCGGGACAGGGCGTAATTGAAGCTTTCTTT.

The rearrangement links TRBV10-3 to TRBJ2-2; D gene unclear. The CDR3 has 15 amino acids. The germline gives CDR1 ENHRY, CDR2 SYGVKD. The V end lost 3 bases, the J end lost 3 bases, and 11 bases lay between the germline ends. The CDR3 loop is CAISELNSHTGELFF. In DNA, the CDR3 is TGTGCCATCAGTGAACTTAACTCCCACACCGGGGAGCTGTTTTTT.

The chain joins TRBV28 to TRBJ1-6; 8 positions match TRBD1. The length of the CDR3 is 16 residues. Germline loops: CDR1 MDHEN, CDR2 SYDVKM. The ends lost 2 bases at V and 7 bases at J; junction bases unmatched: 7. Here the CDR3 DNA reads TGTGCCAGCAGTTTACCCCAGGGGGCTGGGAATTCACCCCTCCACTTT. It is translated as CASSLPQGAGNSPLHF.

The V gene is TRBV3-1 (or the pseudogene TRBV3-2), the J gene TRBJ2-3; D is uncertain. Germline V gives CDR1 LGHDT, CDR2 YNNKEL (reference sequence). Deletions cut 2 bases from V and 1 base from J, with 13 bases between. The CDR3 extends over 16 amino acids. The CDR3 DNA sequence: TGTGCCAGCAGCCAACCGACTGTCCTGGGCACAGATACGCAGTATTTT. The encoded protein is CASSQPTVLGTDTQYF.

The chain uses TRBV12-3 or TRBV12-4 and TRBJ2-1, with unresolved D. Trimming cost V 1 base and J 12 bases, with 10 bases left between them. The CDR3 consists of 12 residues. CDR3 in amino acids: CASSLGAERQFF. The CDR3 region has the DNA TGTGCCAGCAGTTTAGGAGCCGAGAGGCAGTTCTTC.

This chain joins TRBV10-3 and TRBJ1-2, with D maybe TRBD1 (5 bases). V shed 6 bases and J shed 6 bases, with 17 bases lying between them. Looked up from germline, CDR1 is ENHRY and CDR2 is SYGVKD. The CDR3 extends over 14 amino acids. DNA of the CDR3: TGTGCCATCAGCTCTGACAGTTATCTACATGGCTACACCTTC. Translation gives CAISSDSYLHGYTF.

This rearrangement joins TRBV10-2 to TRBJ2-5; 12 bases match TRBD2. Looked up from germline, CDR1 is WSHSY and CDR2 is SAAADI. After removal of 2 bases from V and 7 bases from J, the junction contained 11 bases not matched to a gene. The CDR3 contains 17 residues. The CDR3 spells CASSETRLAGGWGTQYF. CDR3 nucleotides: TGCGCCAGCAGTGAGACCCGCCTAGCGGGGGGGTGGGGGACCCAGTACTTC.

CDR3 coding DNA: TGTGCCAGTAGTTCCCAGGGGGCTGAAGGAGAAAAACTGTTTTTT. Amino acid sequence: CASSSQGAEGEKLFF. The chain employs TRBV19 and TRBJ1-4, with 8 bases that match TRBD1. The CDR3 is 15 residues long. CDR1 is LNHDA and CDR2 is SQIVND in the germline V gene (reference sequence). The V gene end was trimmed by 5 bases and the J gene end by 8 bases; junction bases not matched to a gene: 10.

Only a few counts were recorded for this clone. The V call is TRBV4-1, the J call TRBJ2-2, with D maybe TRBD1 (5 bases). The CDR3 sequence is 16 residues long. The V end lost 1 base, the J end lost 3 bases, and 12 bases lay between the germline ends. The germline V gene encodes CDR1 MGHRA and CDR2 YSYEKL. The CDR3 loop is CASSQALRAHTGELFF. The CDR3 nucleotides read TGCGCCAGCAGCCAAGCGCTCAGGGCCCACACCGGGGAGCTGTTTTTT.

The rearrangement joins TRBV15 to TRBJ2-2, with unresolved D. CDR1 and CDR2 (germline): LNHNV, YYDKDF (reference sequence). V dropped 8 bases and J dropped 2 bases, with 15 bases sitting between them. The CDR3 has 15 amino acids. The CDR3 sequence is CATATTQINTGELFF. The CDR3 nucleotides read TGTGCCACCGCTACCACACAGATCAACACCGGGGAGCTGTTTTTT.

The chain employs TRBV4-1 and TRBJ2-7; perhaps TRBD1 as D (6 bases). CDR1 is MGHRA, CDR2 YSYEKL, per germline. Trimming removed 1 base from V and 6 bases from J, with 10 bases in between. This CDR3 contains 13 residues. CDR3 sequence: CASSQGGLGEQYF. As DNA, the CDR3 is TGCGCCAGCAGCCAAGGGGGGCTGGGCGAGCAGTACTTC.

This clone came up once. The chain is built from TRBV27 and TRBJ2-5; no definite D call. Germline V CDR1 and CDR2: MNHEY, SMNVEV (reference sequence). V was clipped by 4 bases and J by 3 bases, with 9 bases between them. There are 13 residues in the CDR3. CDR3 loop: CASSYRVKETQYF. The CDR3, as DNA: TGTGCCAGCAGTTATCGGGTCAAAGAGACCCAGTACTTC.

This chain uses TRBV30 with TRBJ2-5, with D perhaps TRBD1 (5 bases). This CDR3 has 16 residues. V was cut by 1 base and J by 5 bases, with 20 bases left in between. Germline V gene data show CDR1 as GTSNPN and CDR2 as SVGIG (reference sequence). The CDR3 DNA reads TGTGCCTGGAGTGCAACGTTCCGACAGAAGGCGGAGACCCAGTACTTC. Translating it yields CAWSATFRQKAETQYF.

This clone has more than one count but fewer than ten. This chain uses TRBV7-8 with TRBJ1-5, with D unresolved. The V gene's germline CDR1 is SGHVS and CDR2 FQNEAQ. CDR3 size: 13 residues. V was pared by 3 bases and J by 2 bases, with 5 bases between. The CDR3 region is CASSLRGNQPQHF. The CDR3 region has the DNA TGTGCCAGCAGCTTGAGGGGCAATCAGCCCCAGCATTTT.

This chain joins TRBV10-1 and TRBJ1-1, with unresolved D. Trimming took off 7 bases at V and 3 bases at J, with 18 bases between the two ends. Germline CDR1 reads WNHNN; CDR2 reads SYGVQD (reference sequence). The CDR3 extends over 15 amino acids. CDR3 in amino acids: CASTQWEDVDTEAFF. As DNA, the CDR3 is TGCGCCAGCACTCAGTGGGAGGATGTGGACACTGAAGCTTTCTTT.

The chain uses TRBV5-4 and TRBJ1-2; D is possibly TRBD1 (6 bases). CDR1 is SGHNT and CDR2 is YYREEE in the germline V gene (reference sequence). Trimming shortened V by 0 bases and J by 8 bases, and 17 bases separated the two germline ends. The CDR3 extends over 15 amino acids. The CDR3 DNA reads TGTGCCAGCAGCTTGGTTGGGGGCTCGGGGGGAGGCTACACCTTC. Translation: CASSLVGGSGGGYTF. Full variable domain (missing parts from reference TRBV5-4 and TRBJ1-2): ETGVTQSPTHLIKTRGQQVTLRCSSQSGHNTVSWYQQALGQGPQFIFQYYREEENGRGNFPPRFSGLQFPNYSSELNVNALELDDSALYLCASSLVGGSGGGYTFGSGTRLTVV.

V gene TRBV28 combines with J gene TRBJ2-7, with 12 bases matching TRBD1. V trimming: 6 bases; J trimming: 4 bases; junction bases outside the gene matches: 1. The germline V gene has CDR1 MDHEN and CDR2 SYDVKM. The CDR3 is 13 residues long. The CDR3 protein is CASRGQGAYEQYF. CDR3 nucleotides: TGTGCCAGCAGGGGACAGGGGGCGTACGAGCAGTACTTC.

V and J are TRBV29-1 and TRBJ2-5; perhaps TRBD1 as D (5 bases). Germline-derived CDR1 and CDR2 are SQVTM and ANQGSEA. The CDR3 contains 13 residues. V was cut by 3 bases and J by 3 bases, with 11 bases left in between. CDR3: CSVEGRHKETQYF. In DNA form, the CDR3 reads TGCAGCGTTGAGGGGCGACACAAAGAGACCCAGTACTTC.